Listed below are T cell receptor beta chains from one sample, sequenced in a study of T cell responses to AZD1222 COVID-19 vaccine. Sequencing used immunoSEQ multiplex PCR; TCRdb keeps in-frame clones, though not all of them. The sample carries 55,000 to 85,000 clones, roughly 84% recorded once. This sample comprised peripheral blood, obtained on day 0 of AZD1222 vaccination. The receptors here all came from an adult in good health. Both conserved end residues are part of each CDR3. D genes are given only for firm matches. Clone size is shown for a subset of rows, as once, few, many or a class of expanded clone.

V gene: TRBV5-5
J gene: TRBJ1-4
D gene: .
clone size: .
CDR3 protein: CASSLGGGPYDEKLFF
CDR3 DNA: TGTGCCAGCAGCTTGGGAGGGGGGCCGTACGATGAAAAACTGTTTTTT

V gene: TRBV18
J gene: TRBJ1-1
D gene: .
clone size: .
CDR3 protein: CASSPFRDTEAFF
CDR3 DNA: TGTGCCAGCTCACCATTCCGGGACACTGAAGCTTTCTTT

V gene: TRBV7-2
J gene: TRBJ2-7
D gene: TRBD1
clone size: .
CDR3 protein: CASSRTGLREQYF
CDR3 DNA: TGTGCCAGCAGCCGGACAGGCTTACGGGAGCAGTACTTC

V gene: TRBV6-5
J gene: TRBJ1-2
D gene: TRBD1
clone size: once
CDR3 protein: CASRTGGGNNYGYTF
CDR3 DNA: TGTGCCAGCAGGACAGGGGGCGGCAATAACTATGGCTACACCTTC

V gene: TRBV19
J gene: TRBJ1-5
D gene: .
clone size: .
CDR3 protein: CATQTQAGYSNQPQHF
CDR3 DNA: TGTGCCACCCAAACCCAGGCGGGTTATAGCAATCAGCCCCAGCATTTT

V gene: TRBV18
J gene: TRBJ1-1
D gene: .
clone size: .
CDR3 protein: CASSPLWAAEAFF
CDR3 DNA: TGTGCCAGCTCACCCCTTTGGGCCGCTGAAGCTTTCTTT

V gene: TRBV6-5
J gene: TRBJ2-5
D gene: .
clone size: .
CDR3 protein: CASRYTGRGETQYF
CDR3 DNA: TGTGCCAGCAGGTACACAGGTCGGGGAGAGACCCAGTACTTC

V gene: TRBV5-1
J gene: TRBJ1-1
D gene: .
clone size: once
CDR3 protein: CASSLVESNTEAFF
CDR3 DNA: TGCGCCAGCAGCTTGGTTGAATCGAACACTGAAGCTTTCTTT

V gene: TRBV6-5
J gene: TRBJ2-2
D gene: .
clone size: .
CDR3 protein: CASRFTNTGELFF
CDR3 DNA: TGTGCCAGCAGGTTTACGAACACCGGGGAGCTGTTTTTT

V gene: TRBV29-1
J gene: TRBJ2-1
D gene: .
clone size: .
CDR3 protein: CSVEEVAPGEQFF
CDR3 DNA: TGCAGCGTTGAAGAAGTCGCCCCCGGGGAGCAGTTCTTC

V gene: TRBV3-1/TRBV3-2
J gene: TRBJ2-1
D gene: .
clone size: .
CDR3 protein: CASSQDLGSSSNLGEQFF
CDR3 DNA: TGTGCCAGCAGCCAAGATCTTGGGTCTAGCTCAAACTTAGGTGAGCAGTTCTTC

V gene: TRBV7-9
J gene: TRBJ1-5
D gene: .
clone size: .
CDR3 protein: CASSNPSGQPQHF
CDR3 DNA: TGTGCCAGCAGCAATCCCTCGGGGCAGCCCCAGCATTTT

V gene: TRBV28
J gene: TRBJ1-1
D gene: .
clone size: .
CDR3 protein: CASSPGRNTEAFF
CDR3 DNA: TGTGCCAGCAGTCCTGGACGGAACACTGAAGCTTTCTTT

V gene: TRBV7-2
J gene: TRBJ2-3
D gene: .
clone size: .
CDR3 protein: CASSRSGAGFSDTQYF
CDR3 DNA: TGTGCCAGCAGCCGGTCAGGGGCAGGGTTTTCAGATACGCAGTATTTT

V gene: TRBV7-6
J gene: TRBJ2-2
D gene: .
clone size: .
CDR3 protein: CASSLRLGGNTGELFF
CDR3 DNA: TGTGCCAGCAGCTTAAGACTAGGGGGAAACACCGGGGAGCTGTTTTTT

V gene: TRBV11-1
J gene: TRBJ2-7
D gene: .
clone size: .
CDR3 protein: CASSLWGNSYEQYF
CDR3 DNA: TGTGCCAGCAGCTTATGGGGTAACTCCTACGAGCAGTACTTC

V gene: TRBV7-2
J gene: TRBJ2-3
D gene: .
clone size: .
CDR3 protein: CASHLLGGDTQYF
CDR3 DNA: TGTGCCAGCCACCTTCTCGGGGGAGATACGCAGTATTTT

V gene: TRBV7-2
J gene: TRBJ2-1
D gene: TRBD2
clone size: .
CDR3 protein: CASSLDVAGVGNEQFF
CDR3 DNA: TGTGCCAGCAGCTTAGACGTAGCGGGGGTGGGTAATGAGCAGTTCTTC

V gene: TRBV6-6
J gene: TRBJ1-1
D gene: .
clone size: .
CDR3 protein: CASKPAVLNTEAFF
CDR3 DNA: TGTGCCAGCAAGCCCGCCGTTTTGAACACTGAAGCTTTCTTT

V gene: TRBV10-1
J gene: TRBJ1-4
D gene: .
clone size: .
CDR3 protein: CASADGNEKLFF
CDR3 DNA: TGCGCCAGCGCGGACGGTAATGAAAAACTGTTTTTT

V gene: TRBV30
J gene: TRBJ2-4
D gene: .
clone size: .
CDR3 protein: CAWSVGNLAKNIQYF
CDR3 DNA: TGTGCCTGGAGTGTAGGTAACCTAGCCAAAAACATTCAGTACTTC

V gene: TRBV19
J gene: TRBJ1-5
D gene: .
clone size: .
CDR3 protein: CATKGRGPQVGQPQHF
CDR3 DNA: TGTGCCACGAAAGGGCGGGGCCCCCAAGTAGGTCAGCCCCAGCATTTT

V gene: TRBV28
J gene: TRBJ2-6
D gene: .
clone size: .
CDR3 protein: CGTGPTGANVLTF
CDR3 DNA: TGTGGTACAGGCCCCACTGGGGCCAACGTCCTGACTTTC

V gene: TRBV10-1
J gene: TRBJ2-3
D gene: TRBD1
clone size: .
CDR3 protein: CASSERTGFTDTQYF
CDR3 DNA: TGCGCCAGCAGTGAGAGGACAGGCTTCACAGATACGCAGTATTTT

V gene: TRBV7-9
J gene: TRBJ1-1
D gene: .
clone size: .
CDR3 protein: CASSLLGQVNTEAFF
CDR3 DNA: TGTGCCAGCAGCTTATTAGGGCAGGTGAACACTGAAGCTTTCTTT

V gene: TRBV6-1
J gene: TRBJ2-3
D gene: TRBD1
clone size: .
CDR3 protein: CASSVTGQGGTDTQYF
CDR3 DNA: TGTGCCAGCAGTGTCACCGGACAGGGGGGCACAGATACGCAGTATTTT